Listed below are T cell receptor beta chains from one sample, sequenced in a study of T cell responses to AZD1222 COVID-19 vaccine. The table came from immunoSEQ multiplex PCR; TCRdb's copy has only in-frame clones and leaves some out. In the table there are roughly 100,000 clones, around nine tenths of which are singletons. Source: peripheral blood, taken on day 0 of AZD1222 vaccination. The receptors come from an adult in good health. CDR3s include the opening cysteine and the closing phenylalanine or tryptophan. Each record gives: J gene, D gene, V gene, clone size, CDR3 DNA, CDR3 protein. A D gene is named only where the DNA matches it firmly. A clone size is listed for some rows: how often the clone was seen (once, few, many), or a class if it is expanded.

J: TRBJ1-1
D: .
V: TRBV28
size: once
DNA: TGTGCCAGCAGTGACTCAGGGGCCACTGAAGCTTTCTTT
CDR3: CASSDSGATEAFF

J: TRBJ1-5
D: .
V: TRBV6-6
size: .
DNA: TGTGCCAGCAGTTACGAGTCAGGTTGGGATCAGCCCCAGCATTTT
CDR3: CASSYESGWDQPQHF

J: TRBJ1-5
D: .
V: TRBV19
size: .
DNA: TGTGCCAGTAGTATAACGGATAGCAATCAGCCCCAGCATTTT
CDR3: CASSITDSNQPQHF

J: TRBJ2-7
D: .
V: TRBV28
size: .
DNA: TGTGCCAGCAGCTTATTCGTTCGGGATGGGGACACCGGCTACGAGCAGTACTTC
CDR3: CASSLFVRDGDTGYEQYF

J: TRBJ2-2
D: .
V: TRBV19
size: .
DNA: TGTGCCAGTAGTCTCCACAGGGCTCGGCGGACCGGGGAGCTGTTTTTT
CDR3: CASSLHRARRTGELFF

J: TRBJ1-2
D: .
V: TRBV18
size: .
DNA: TGTGCCAGCTCACTCTTAGGGGGGCAGAACTATGGCTACACCTTC
CDR3: CASSLLGGQNYGYTF

J: TRBJ2-5
D: .
V: TRBV7-9
size: .
DNA: TGTGCCAGCACCTCACTTAACAGGGTGGGGACCCAGTACTTC
CDR3: CASTSLNRVGTQYF

J: TRBJ2-7
D: .
V: TRBV5-5
size: .
DNA: TGTGCCAGCAGCTTGGCCCCTGGGGGTCTCGAGCAGTACTTC
CDR3: CASSLAPGGLEQYF

J: TRBJ1-3
D: TRBD1
V: TRBV11-2
size: .
DNA: TGTGCCAGCAGGACAGGGTTCTCTGGAAACACCATATATTTT
CDR3: CASRTGFSGNTIYF

J: TRBJ2-5
D: TRBD2
V: TRBV28
size: .
DNA: TGTGCCAGCAGTTTACTAGCGGGGGTGCAAGAGACCCAGTACTTC
CDR3: CASSLLAGVQETQYF

J: TRBJ1-1
D: .
V: TRBV18
size: .
DNA: TGTGCCAGCTCACCTCTCCGTGGGGGGTCAATGAACACTGAAGCTTTCTTT
CDR3: CASSPLRGGSMNTEAFF

J: TRBJ1-1
D: TRBD1
V: TRBV28
size: .
DNA: TGTGCCAGTACGGACAGGGTAAGAGCTTTCTTT
CDR3: CASTDRVRAFF

J: TRBJ2-5
D: .
V: TRBV12-3/TRBV12-4
size: .
DNA: TGTGCCAGCAGGCGGGGAGAGACCCAGTACTTC
CDR3: CASRRGETQYF

J: TRBJ1-3
D: .
V: TRBV28
size: once
DNA: TGTGCCAGCAGTCTAAGACAGGTCTCTGGAAACACCATATATTTT
CDR3: CASSLRQVSGNTIYF

J: TRBJ1-1
D: .
V: TRBV4-2
size: .
DNA: TGTGCCAGCAGCCAAAGGGAAGGGAACACTGAAGCTTTCTTT
CDR3: CASSQREGNTEAFF

J: TRBJ1-2
D: .
V: TRBV10-1
size: few
DNA: TGCGCCAGCGCGGGGGCCGAATATGGCTACACCTTC
CDR3: CASAGAEYGYTF

J: TRBJ2-3
D: .
V: TRBV2
size: .
DNA: TGTGCCAGCAGTCCGGCAGGGGGAGGCGATACGCAGTATTTT
CDR3: CASSPAGGGDTQYF

J: TRBJ2-7
D: .
V: TRBV6-1
size: .
DNA: TGTGCCAGCAGTGAAGCGCTTATCTACGAGCAGTACTTC
CDR3: CASSEALIYEQYF

J: TRBJ1-5
D: .
V: TRBV3-1/TRBV3-2
size: .
DNA: TGTGCCAGCAGCCAAGATCCGCAACAGCCCCAGCATTTT
CDR3: CASSQDPQQPQHF

J: TRBJ2-5
D: .
V: TRBV5-1
size: few
DNA: TGCGCCAGCAGCCGCGCCTCACAAGAGACCCAGTACTTC
CDR3: CASSRASQETQYF

J: TRBJ2-3
D: TRBD2
V: TRBV5-1
size: .
DNA: TGCGCCAGCAGCGGGGGGGACACAGATACGCAGTATTTT
CDR3: CASSGGDTDTQYF

J: TRBJ1-1
D: TRBD1
V: TRBV5-1
size: .
DNA: TGCGCCAGCAGCTTGGAGGGGCAGGGGGGCACTGAAGCTTTCTTT
CDR3: CASSLEGQGGTEAFF

J: TRBJ2-7
D: TRBD2
V: TRBV6-5
size: .
DNA: TGTGCCAGCACCGGGGGGGCTAGCGGCTCCTACGAGCAGTACTTC
CDR3: CASTGGASGSYEQYF

J: TRBJ2-3
D: .
V: TRBV4-2
size: once
DNA: TGTGCCAGCAGCCAAGTACAGGGAGGGTCCACAGATACGCAGTATTTT
CDR3: CASSQVQGGSTDTQYF

J: TRBJ1-2
D: .
V: TRBV6-5
size: .
DNA: TGTGCCAGCAGCTCCACGGGGGCTTATGGCTACACCTTC
CDR3: CASSSTGAYGYTF

J: TRBJ2-3
D: TRBD1
V: TRBV9
size: .
DNA: TGTGCCAGCAGCGTCCAGGGGGCAGCAGATACGCAGTATTTT
CDR3: CASSVQGAADTQYF

J: TRBJ1-1
D: TRBD1
V: TRBV6-1
size: .
DNA: TGTGCCAGCAGCGAGGAGGACAGGGACACTGAAGCTTTCTTT
CDR3: CASSEEDRDTEAFF

J: TRBJ2-5
D: .
V: TRBV28
size: .
DNA: TGTGCCAGCAGTCAAGGGGAACTAAGAGGAGAGACCCAGTACTTC
CDR3: CASSQGELRGETQYF

J: TRBJ1-6
D: .
V: TRBV6-5
size: .
DNA: TGTGCCAGCACCTACCATGGGGTGGAACCCCTCCACTTT
CDR3: CASTYHGVEPLHF

J: TRBJ1-2
D: TRBD1
V: TRBV6-5
size: .
DNA: TGTGCCAGCAGTAACAGGGGGCATTACTATGGCTACACCTTC
CDR3: CASSNRGHYYGYTF

J: TRBJ1-2
D: TRBD1
V: TRBV28
size: .
DNA: TGTGCCAGCAGTTCGACAGGGGCCCCAACTGATTCTAACTATGGCTACACCTTC
CDR3: CASSSTGAPTDSNYGYTF

J: TRBJ2-2
D: .
V: TRBV5-1
size: .
DNA: TGCGCCAGCAGCTTGTTGGAGTACACCGGGGAGCTGTTTTTT
CDR3: CASSLLEYTGELFF

J: TRBJ2-4
D: .
V: TRBV4-1
size: few
DNA: TGCGCCAGCAGCCAAGATTACGGACAGAAAAACATTCAGTACTTC
CDR3: CASSQDYGQKNIQYF

J: TRBJ1-1
D: .
V: TRBV5-1
size: .
DNA: TGCGCCAGCAGCTTAACCAGGGAGAACACTGAAGCTTTCTTT
CDR3: CASSLTRENTEAFF

J: TRBJ2-5
D: .
V: TRBV30
size: .
DNA: TGTGCCTGGAGTGTAGCGCCCGTCGAGCAAGAGACCCAGTACTTC
CDR3: CAWSVAPVEQETQYF

J: TRBJ2-7
D: TRBD2
V: TRBV28
size: .
DNA: TGTGCCAGCAGCTGGACGGGGGGGTACGAAGAGCAGTACTTC
CDR3: CASSWTGGYEEQYF

J: TRBJ2-3
D: TRBD2
V: TRBV4-1
size: once
DNA: TGCGCCAGCAGCCATCCCGGGGGGGACGGAGCCACAGATACGCAGTATTTT
CDR3: CASSHPGGDGATDTQYF

J: TRBJ2-5
D: TRBD1
V: TRBV6-2/TRBV6-3
size: .
DNA: TGTGCCAGCAGTCAATACAGGGGGCCAAACCAAGAGACCCAGTACTTC
CDR3: CASSQYRGPNQETQYF

J: TRBJ2-3
D: .
V: TRBV2
size: .
DNA: TGTGCCAGCAGTGAACAGACCAGCACAGATACGCAGTATTTT
CDR3: CASSEQTSTDTQYF

J: TRBJ1-1
D: .
V: TRBV3-1/TRBV3-2
size: once
DNA: TGTGCCAGCAGCCAATGGGGACAAGAGCACACTGAAGCTTTCTTT
CDR3: CASSQWGQEHTEAFF

J: TRBJ2-1
D: TRBD1
V: TRBV28
size: .
DNA: TGTGCCAGCAGTTTATCGCCAGGGGGCTGGGGCTACAATGAGCAGTTCTTC
CDR3: CASSLSPGGWGYNEQFF

J: TRBJ1-6
D: .
V: TRBV11-2
size: .
DNA: TGTGCCAGCAGCTTAGATTGGAATTCACCCCTCCACTTT
CDR3: CASSLDWNSPLHF

J: TRBJ2-7
D: .
V: TRBV11-2
size: once
DNA: TGTGCCAGCAGCTTAGACCTCAGGGTAGGGGTCAACGAGCAGTACTTC
CDR3: CASSLDLRVGVNEQYF

J: TRBJ1-2
D: .
V: TRBV28
size: .
DNA: TGTGCCAGCAGTTTTCGGGACTATGGCTACACCTTC
CDR3: CASSFRDYGYTF

J: TRBJ1-5
D: TRBD1
V: TRBV15
size: .
DNA: TGTGCCACCAGCAGAGATCAGGGGGAAGGTCAGCCCCAGCATTTT
CDR3: CATSRDQGEGQPQHF

J: TRBJ2-1
D: TRBD1
V: TRBV2
size: .
DNA: TGTGCCAGCAGTGGGGACAGGGCTTCCTACAATGAGCAGTTCTTC
CDR3: CASSGDRASYNEQFF

J: TRBJ1-1
D: .
V: TRBV12-3/TRBV12-4
size: .
DNA: TGTGCCAGCAGTTTAGTGACGGAATCTGAAGCTTTCTTT
CDR3: CASSLVTESEAFF